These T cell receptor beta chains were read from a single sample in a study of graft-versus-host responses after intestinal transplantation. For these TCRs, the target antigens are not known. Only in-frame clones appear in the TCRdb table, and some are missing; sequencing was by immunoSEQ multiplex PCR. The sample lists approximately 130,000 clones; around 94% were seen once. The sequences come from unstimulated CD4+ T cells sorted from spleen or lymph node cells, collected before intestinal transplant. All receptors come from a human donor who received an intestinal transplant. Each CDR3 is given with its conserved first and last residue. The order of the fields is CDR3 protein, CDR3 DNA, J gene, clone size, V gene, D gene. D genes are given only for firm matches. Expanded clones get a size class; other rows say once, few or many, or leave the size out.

cdr3_aa: CASSVEGVNEQFF
cdr3_nt: TGTGCCAGCAGCGTAGAGGGAGTCAATGAGCAGTTCTTC
j_call: TRBJ2-1
clone_size: -
v_call: TRBV9
d_call: -

cdr3_aa: CASSLVHWEPSTGELFF
cdr3_nt: TGTGCCAGCAGCTTAGTTCACTGGGAGCCCAGCACCGGGGAGCTGTTTTTT
j_call: TRBJ2-2
clone_size: -
v_call: TRBV11-3
d_call: -

cdr3_aa: CASSLAADPVQYF
cdr3_nt: TGTGCCAGCAGCTTAGCGGCGGATCCTGTGCAGTACTTC
j_call: TRBJ2-7
clone_size: -
v_call: TRBV7-2
d_call: -

cdr3_aa: CASKRDREWDGYTF
cdr3_nt: TGTGCCAGCAAGCGGGACAGGGAGTGGGATGGCTACACCTTC
j_call: TRBJ1-2
clone_size: -
v_call: TRBV6-1
d_call: TRBD1

cdr3_aa: CASSSRQGNYKLFF
cdr3_nt: TGTGCCAGCAGCTCCCGACAGGGAAATTATAAACTGTTTTTT
j_call: TRBJ1-4
clone_size: -
v_call: TRBV5-4
d_call: TRBD1

cdr3_aa: CASSVDSRGLTAEYF
cdr3_nt: TGTGCCAGCAGCGTAGACTCCAGGGGGCTCACAGCGGAGTACTTC
j_call: TRBJ2-4
clone_size: -
v_call: TRBV9
d_call: TRBD1

cdr3_aa: CASENRVGQPQHF
cdr3_nt: TGTGCCAGTGAAAACAGGGTTGGCCAGCCCCAGCATTTT
j_call: TRBJ1-5
clone_size: -
v_call: TRBV19
d_call: -

cdr3_aa: CASSSDRGGNEQFF
cdr3_nt: TGTGCCAGCAGCTCCGACAGGGGCGGCAATGAGCAGTTCTTC
j_call: TRBJ2-1
clone_size: once
v_call: TRBV7-9
d_call: TRBD1

cdr3_aa: CASSKGRRQSHSGNTIYF
cdr3_nt: TGTGCCAGCAGCAAAGGTAGGAGGCAATCCCACTCGGGAAACACCATATATTTT
j_call: TRBJ1-3
clone_size: -
v_call: TRBV21-1
d_call: -

cdr3_aa: CATSRVAGPVKDF
cdr3_nt: TGTGCCACCAGCAGAGTGGCCGGGCCGGTGAAGGACTTC
j_call: TRBJ2-7
clone_size: -
v_call: TRBV15
d_call: -

cdr3_aa: CASSLWGEGDTDTQYF
cdr3_nt: TGCGCCAGCAGCTTGTGGGGGGAAGGGGACACAGATACGCAGTATTTT
j_call: TRBJ2-3
clone_size: -
v_call: TRBV5-1
d_call: -

cdr3_aa: CASSQDLLNTEAFF
cdr3_nt: TGTGCCAGCAGCCAAGATCTGTTGAACACTGAAGCTTTCTTT
j_call: TRBJ1-1
clone_size: -
v_call: TRBV4-2
d_call: -

cdr3_aa: CASSLLGTWNSPLHF
cdr3_nt: TGCGCCAGCAGCTTACTCGGGACGTGGAATTCACCCCTCCACTTT
j_call: TRBJ1-6
clone_size: -
v_call: TRBV5-1
d_call: -

cdr3_aa: CASSLNRGADTQYF
cdr3_nt: TGTGCCAGCAGCCTCAACAGGGGCGCAGATACGCAGTATTTT
j_call: TRBJ2-3
clone_size: once
v_call: TRBV2
d_call: TRBD1

cdr3_aa: CASRVTGGGTEAFF
cdr3_nt: TGTGCCAGTAGAGTGACAGGGGGAGGCACTGAAGCTTTCTTT
j_call: TRBJ1-1
clone_size: -
v_call: TRBV19
d_call: TRBD1

cdr3_aa: CASSQYNEQFF
cdr3_nt: TGCGCCAGCAGCCAATACAATGAGCAGTTCTTC
j_call: TRBJ2-1
clone_size: -
v_call: TRBV4-1
d_call: -

cdr3_aa: CASSPPTWTQTRYGYTF
cdr3_nt: TGTGCCAGCTCACCACCAACGTGGACACAGACACGCTATGGCTACACCTTC
j_call: TRBJ1-2
clone_size: -
v_call: TRBV18
d_call: -

cdr3_aa: CAMGQNFF
cdr3_nt: TGTGCCATGGGGCAGAACTTCTTT
j_call: TRBJ1-1
clone_size: -
v_call: TRBV6-5
d_call: -

cdr3_aa: CAWSFLAQTKNTEAFF
cdr3_nt: TGTGCCTGGAGCTTTCTGGCACAGACCAAAAACACTGAAGCTTTCTTT
j_call: TRBJ1-1
clone_size: -
v_call: TRBV30
d_call: -

cdr3_aa: CASSPMGQTSSYEQYF
cdr3_nt: TGTGCCAGCAGCCCCATGGGACAAACGTCGTCCTACGAGCAGTACTTC
j_call: TRBJ2-7
clone_size: -
v_call: TRBV7-2
d_call: -

cdr3_aa: CASSLERAYNEQFF
cdr3_nt: TGCGCCAGCAGCTTGGAGCGGGCCTACAATGAGCAGTTCTTC
j_call: TRBJ2-1
clone_size: -
v_call: TRBV5-1
d_call: -

cdr3_aa: CSVELAVNTEAFF
cdr3_nt: TGCAGCGTTGAATTGGCAGTCAACACTGAAGCTTTCTTT
j_call: TRBJ1-1
clone_size: -
v_call: TRBV29-1
d_call: -

cdr3_aa: CSVAGGRVETQYF
cdr3_nt: TGCAGCGTTGCTGGGGGTAGGGTCGAGACCCAGTACTTC
j_call: TRBJ2-5
clone_size: -
v_call: TRBV29-1
d_call: -

cdr3_aa: CASSLNGASSSPLHF
cdr3_nt: TGTGCCAGCAGCTTAAATGGCGCCTCCTCCTCACCCCTCCACTTT
j_call: TRBJ1-6
clone_size: -
v_call: TRBV7-3
d_call: -

cdr3_aa: CAISESGEDHEQYF
cdr3_nt: TGTGCCATCAGTGAGTCGGGGGAGGACCACGAGCAGTACTTC
j_call: TRBJ2-7
clone_size: -
v_call: TRBV10-3
d_call: -

cdr3_aa: CASSEDGTGSYEQYF
cdr3_nt: TGTGCCAGTAGTGAGGACGGGACAGGGTCCTACGAGCAGTACTTC
j_call: TRBJ2-7
clone_size: -
v_call: TRBV19
d_call: TRBD1

cdr3_aa: CASSLWTGLGTDTQYF
cdr3_nt: TGTGCCAGCAGCTTATGGACAGGGCTAGGCACAGATACGCAGTATTTT
j_call: TRBJ2-3
clone_size: -
v_call: TRBV27
d_call: TRBD1

cdr3_aa: CASSHPAGREQFF
cdr3_nt: TGTGCCAGCAGCCATCCCGCGGGTCGGGAGCAGTTCTTC
j_call: TRBJ2-1
clone_size: -
v_call: TRBV9
d_call: -

cdr3_aa: CASSLELGVAPLGSSYEQYF
cdr3_nt: TGTGCCAGCAGCTTAGAACTGGGAGTTGCTCCGTTGGGGAGCTCCTACGAGCAGTACTTC
j_call: TRBJ2-7
clone_size: -
v_call: TRBV7-8
d_call: -

cdr3_aa: CASSRLAGASDTQYF
cdr3_nt: TGTGCCAGCAGTAGACTAGCGGGGGCCTCAGATACGCAGTATTTT
j_call: TRBJ2-3
clone_size: -
v_call: TRBV6-1
d_call: TRBD2

cdr3_aa: CASLQAGGSTDTQYF
cdr3_nt: TGTGCCAGCCTACAAGCGGGGGGATCCACAGATACGCAGTATTTT
j_call: TRBJ2-3
clone_size: -
v_call: TRBV19
d_call: TRBD2

cdr3_aa: CASSLPDPTQYF
cdr3_nt: TGTGCCAGCAGCTTACCCGACCCGACCCAGTACTTC
j_call: TRBJ2-5
clone_size: -
v_call: TRBV7-9
d_call: -

cdr3_aa: CASSTLELTVANTGELFF
cdr3_nt: TGTGCCAGCAGCACTCTAGAGTTAACGGTGGCGAACACCGGGGAGCTGTTTTTT
j_call: TRBJ2-2
clone_size: -
v_call: TRBV7-9
d_call: -

cdr3_aa: CASSLGGQVSFAYGYTF
cdr3_nt: TGTGCCAGCAGCCTGGGGGGACAGGTCTCTTTTGCCTATGGCTACACCTTC
j_call: TRBJ1-2
clone_size: -
v_call: TRBV5-4
d_call: TRBD1

cdr3_aa: CASSKQVTETQYF
cdr3_nt: TGTGCCAGTAGTAAACAGGTTACAGAGACCCAGTACTTC
j_call: TRBJ2-5
clone_size: once
v_call: TRBV19
d_call: -

cdr3_aa: CASSIKSQGKSPLHF
cdr3_nt: TGTGCCAGTAGTATAAAGTCCCAGGGAAAATCACCCCTCCACTTT
j_call: TRBJ1-6
clone_size: -
v_call: TRBV19
d_call: -

cdr3_aa: CASRAIQGSPLHF
cdr3_nt: TGTGCCAGCAGGGCCATTCAGGGATCACCCCTCCACTTT
j_call: TRBJ1-6
clone_size: -
v_call: TRBV27
d_call: -

cdr3_aa: CASSSVGLWQETQYF
cdr3_nt: TGTGCCAGCAGTTCTGTGGGGCTATGGCAAGAGACCCAGTACTTC
j_call: TRBJ2-5
clone_size: -
v_call: TRBV25-1
d_call: -

cdr3_aa: CASSSTASFSGNTIYF
cdr3_nt: TGTGCCAGCAGCTCAACAGCCTCTTTCTCTGGAAACACCATATATTTT
j_call: TRBJ1-3
clone_size: -
v_call: TRBV7-9
d_call: -

cdr3_aa: CASRAGTGKGNQPQHF
cdr3_nt: TGCGCCAGCAGGGCCGGGACAGGGAAAGGGAATCAGCCCCAGCATTTT
j_call: TRBJ1-5
clone_size: -
v_call: TRBV5-1
d_call: TRBD1

cdr3_aa: CASSGHYRGTTEAFF
cdr3_nt: TGTGCCAGCAGTGGACATTACAGGGGGACCACTGAAGCTTTCTTT
j_call: TRBJ1-1
clone_size: -
v_call: TRBV6-1
d_call: TRBD1

cdr3_aa: CASSYRQAPLGYTF
cdr3_nt: TGTGCCAGCAGTTACAGGCAGGCCCCTTTAGGCTACACCTTC
j_call: TRBJ1-2
clone_size: once
v_call: TRBV6-6
d_call: -

cdr3_aa: CASTGGLNTEAFF
cdr3_nt: TGTGCCAGCACCGGCGGGCTGAACACTGAAGCTTTCTTT
j_call: TRBJ1-1
clone_size: few
v_call: TRBV5-8
d_call: -

cdr3_aa: CASSLGQTNTEAFF
cdr3_nt: TGTGCCAGCAGCTTGGGACAAACGAACACTGAAGCTTTCTTT
j_call: TRBJ1-1
clone_size: once
v_call: TRBV5-4
d_call: -

cdr3_aa: CASSLGRRSSSSYNSPLHF
cdr3_nt: TGTGCCAGCAGCTTAGGGAGGCGAAGTTCGAGCTCCTATAATTCACCCCTCCACTTT
j_call: TRBJ1-6
clone_size: -
v_call: TRBV13
d_call: -

cdr3_aa: CAWSFLPGNTEAFF
cdr3_nt: TGTGCCTGGAGTTTTTTACCTGGGAACACTGAAGCTTTCTTT
j_call: TRBJ1-1
clone_size: -
v_call: TRBV30
d_call: -

cdr3_aa: CASSFQGGLYGYTF
cdr3_nt: TGTGCCAGCAGTTTCCAGGGGGGCCTATATGGCTACACCTTC
j_call: TRBJ1-2
clone_size: -
v_call: TRBV7-9
d_call: TRBD1

cdr3_aa: CASSYGSALNTEAFF
cdr3_nt: TGTGCCAGCAGTTACGGGTCAGCGCTGAACACTGAAGCTTTCTTT
j_call: TRBJ1-1
clone_size: -
v_call: TRBV6-5
d_call: -

cdr3_aa: CASSLRQVSSYGYTF
cdr3_nt: TGTGCCAGCAGCCTAAGACAGGTATCTAGCTATGGCTACACCTTC
j_call: TRBJ1-2
clone_size: -
v_call: TRBV2
d_call: -

cdr3_aa: CASSTLSQPGYYGYTF
cdr3_nt: TGTGCCAGCAGCACATTGTCCCAGCCGGGGTACTATGGCTACACCTTC
j_call: TRBJ1-2
clone_size: -
v_call: TRBV5-4
d_call: -

cdr3_aa: CASSWPGENTEAFF
cdr3_nt: TGTGCCAGCAGCTGGCCGGGAGAGAACACTGAAGCTTTCTTT
j_call: TRBJ1-1
clone_size: -
v_call: TRBV5-4
d_call: -

cdr3_aa: CASSGSSWTEAFF
cdr3_nt: TGTGCCAGCAGTGGCTCGAGTTGGACTGAAGCTTTCTTT
j_call: TRBJ1-1
clone_size: -
v_call: TRBV25-1
d_call: -